A single T cell receptor beta chain is shown here with its context. As yet, its antigen is unknown. This specimen comes from a study of blood T cells in healthy people across ages. A second PCR, run for about 6 to 11 cycles, used a sample-barcoded 5' primer plus a J-beta primer mix. MiXCR was run by TCRdb on the 5' RACE reads, yielding one entry per CDR3 protein. The sample records around 500,000 distinct CDR3 sequences, around 48% being singletons. The germline CDR1 and CDR2 sequences are SGHTA and FQGNSA. The germline V and J ends were trimmed by 5 bases and 4 bases, with 12 bases remaining between them. CDR3 length equals 14 residues. Study-level points and caveats: Diversity was estimated from one million T cells, and these estimates were considered underestimates.

Sequenced input: blood. The chain uses TRBV7-2 and TRBJ2-1; D is perhaps TRBD1 or TRBD2 (6 bases each). This receptor was identified in a man at least 80 years old in good health. CDR3 residues: CASSHTGTYNEQFF. CDR3 nucleotides: TGTGCCAGCAGCCACACAGGGACTTACAATGAGCAGTTCTTC.